The sequence of this T cell receptor (beta chain) was determined in a study of blood T cell repertoires in COVID-19. Study background: Specimens from acute and convalescent COVID-19 originated in the United States, Italy and Spain. The cDNA or gDNA used as material had been derived from T cells, B-cell-depleted T cells, or PBMCs.

As originally analysed: From reference gene primer amplification, estimates of nucleated cell counts were derived. Data came from immunoSEQ multiplex PCR; TCRdb stores just in-frame clones and leaves some out. Clonal size and the V and J genes are those of that table, whereas D and trimming came from the DNA. Found here are 200,000 to 250,000 clones, 92% of them singletons; the top ten hold 1.2%. Looked up from germline, CDR1 is MNHEY and CDR2 is SMNVEV (reference sequence). The CDR3 covers 16 residues. V shed 3 bases, J shed 6 bases, and the junction held 12 bases outside the gene matches. Material: peripheral blood. This receptor was taken from a man between 25 and 39 years old with acute or convalescent COVID-19. The chain couples TRBV27 to TRBJ2-7, with 9 bases aligning to TRBD1. DNA of the CDR3: TGTGCCAGCAGTTTGCTATCGGGACAGGGAAGGGGCGAGCAGTACTTC. The encoded protein is CASSLLSGQGRGEQYF.